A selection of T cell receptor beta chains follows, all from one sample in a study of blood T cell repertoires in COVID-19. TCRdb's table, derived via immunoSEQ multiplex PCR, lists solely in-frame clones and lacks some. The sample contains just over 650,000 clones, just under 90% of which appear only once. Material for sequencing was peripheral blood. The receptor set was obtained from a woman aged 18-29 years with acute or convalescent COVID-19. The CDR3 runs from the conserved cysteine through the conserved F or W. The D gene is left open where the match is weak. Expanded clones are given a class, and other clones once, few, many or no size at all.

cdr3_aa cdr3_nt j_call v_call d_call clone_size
CASRDSANVLTF TGCGCCAGCAGAGACAGTGCCAACGTCCTGACTTTC TRBJ2-6 TRBV4-1 NA NA
CASSFGVGGTGEFGYTF TGTGCCAGCAGCTTCGGGGTTGGGGGGACAGGGGAGTTTGGCTACACCTTC TRBJ1-2 TRBV5-6 TRBD1 NA
CASSSGRTRKSEQYF TGTGCCAGCAGTAGCGGACGGACCCGCAAGTCCGAGCAGTACTTC TRBJ2-7 TRBV6-5 NA NA
CASSGGGLAGPTGELFF TGCGCCAGCAGCGGGGGGGGACTAGCGGGACCTACCGGGGAGCTGTTTTTT TRBJ2-2 TRBV9 TRBD2 NA
CASRGQANYGYTF TGTGCCAGCAGAGGACAGGCTAACTATGGCTACACCTTC TRBJ1-2 TRBV6-5 TRBD1 NA
CASSPGTGGYGYTF TGTGCCAGCAGCCCCGGGACAGGGGGCTATGGCTACACCTTC TRBJ1-2 TRBV7-6 TRBD1 NA
CASVGDRVWSPLHF TGTGCCAGCGTAGGAGACAGGGTTTGGTCACCCCTCCACTTT TRBJ1-6 TRBV6-5 TRBD1 once
CASSLTPLGGTGNEKLFF TGTGCCAGCAGCTTAACCCCCCTGGGTGGGACAGGGAATGAAAAACTGTTTTTT TRBJ1-4 TRBV11-2 TRBD1 NA
CASSPRTSGGVYEQYF TGTGCCAGCAGTCCGCGGACTAGCGGGGGGGTATACGAGCAGTACTTC TRBJ2-7 TRBV6-2/TRBV6-3 TRBD2 NA
CASSLASGGNTEAFF TGTGCCAGCAGCTTAGCATCGGGGGGAAACACTGAAGCTTTCTTT TRBJ1-1 TRBV7-9 NA NA
CASSWGDRGSNQPQHF TGTGCCAGCAGCTGGGGGGACCGGGGTAGCAATCAGCCCCAGCATTTT TRBJ1-5 TRBV5-5 NA NA
CASSPGQGQATNEKLFF TGTGCCAGCAGTCCCGGGCAGGGCCAGGCAACTAATGAAAAACTGTTTTTT TRBJ1-4 TRBV2 NA NA
CASSSTGNYGYTF TGTGCCAGCAGTTCAACAGGGAACTATGGCTACACCTTC TRBJ1-2 TRBV27 NA NA
CASSLDSDSNQPQHF TGTGCCAGCAGCTTAGACAGCGATAGCAATCAGCCCCAGCATTTT TRBJ1-5 TRBV11-2 NA NA
CASSAGVGYGYTF TGTGCCAGCAGTGCAGGGGTGGGCTATGGCTACACCTTC TRBJ1-2 TRBV27 NA NA
CASSIDREGNQPQHF TGTGCCAGTAGTATAGACAGGGAGGGCAATCAGCCCCAGCATTTT TRBJ1-5 TRBV19 NA once
CAISRTSGGPTGELFF TGTGCCATCAGTCGGACTAGCGGGGGACCCACCGGGGAGCTGTTTTTT TRBJ2-2 TRBV10-3 TRBD2 NA
CASALTPEQWIWGNQPQHF TGTGCTAGTGCCCTAACGCCGGAACAGTGGATTTGGGGCAATCAGCCCCAGCATTTT TRBJ1-5 TRBV12-5 NA NA
CATGAGSPNEQYF TGTGCCACCGGAGCGGGATCCCCTAACGAGCAGTACTTC TRBJ2-7 TRBV27 TRBD2 once
CASGGTWENEKLFF TGTGCCAGTGGTGGGACTTGGGAAAATGAAAAACTGTTTTTT TRBJ1-4 TRBV19 NA NA
CASSQPPGGDYGYTF TGCGCCAGCAGCCAACCCCCAGGGGGAGATTATGGCTACACCTTC TRBJ1-2 TRBV4-1 TRBD1 NA
CSVYVLTGVGGVAFF TGCAGCGTTTATGTTTTGACAGGGGTAGGAGGGGTAGCTTTCTTT TRBJ1-1 TRBV29-1 TRBD1 NA
CASSPQGAANQPQHF TGTGCCAGCTCCCCACAGGGGGCGGCGAATCAGCCCCAGCATTTT TRBJ1-5 TRBV18 TRBD1 NA
CASSELGGEQETQYF TGTGCCAGCAGTGAGTTGGGGGGTGAGCAAGAGACCCAGTACTTC TRBJ2-5 TRBV6-1 NA NA
CASSADRNTEAFF TGTGCCAGCTCGGCGGACAGGAACACTGAAGCTTTCTTT TRBJ1-1 TRBV18 NA few
CASSDGQGAGEQYF TGTGCCAGCAGTGACGGACAGGGGGCGGGCGAGCAGTACTTC TRBJ2-7 TRBV6-1 TRBD1 NA
CASSLRAAIGELFF TGTGCCAGCAGCCTCCGAGCCGCAATTGGGGAGCTGTTTTTT TRBJ2-2 TRBV3-1/TRBV3-2 NA NA
CASSISDRDGQETQYF TGTGCCAGTAGTATTTCGGACCGGGATGGCCAAGAGACCCAGTACTTC TRBJ2-5 TRBV19 NA NA
CASSFVVRETGYTF TGTGCCAGCAGCTTTGTCGTGAGGGAGACTGGCTACACCTTC TRBJ1-2 TRBV5-8 NA NA
CASSPGTGGNSPLHF TGTGCCAGCAGCCCCGGGACAGGTGGGAATTCACCCCTCCACTTT TRBJ1-6 TRBV9 TRBD1 few
CASSLASGWTEAFF TGTGCCAGCAGCTTAGCTTCTGGCTGGACTGAAGCTTTCTTT TRBJ1-1 TRBV7-8 NA once
CASSMGQPHYYGYTF TGTGCCAGTAGTATGGGACAGCCCCACTACTATGGCTACACCTTC TRBJ1-2 TRBV19 TRBD1 once
CASGRQSYGYTF TGTGCCAGCGGACGACAGTCCTATGGCTACACCTTC TRBJ1-2 TRBV7-9 NA NA
CASSLGRGFSGYTF TGTGCCAGCAGCTTAGGAAGGGGGTTCTCTGGCTACACCTTC TRBJ1-2 TRBV5-6 NA NA
CAGELGVFDTIYF TGTGCCGGAGAGTTAGGGGTTTTTGACACCATATATTTT TRBJ1-3 TRBV21-1 NA NA
CASSLAGRTDTQYF TGTGCCAGCAGCCTTGCGGGCCGCACAGATACGCAGTATTTT TRBJ2-3 TRBV3-1/TRBV3-2 NA NA
CASTSGASNEKLFF TGTGCCAGCACCTCAGGGGCGTCAAATGAAAAACTGTTTTTT TRBJ1-4 TRBV6-5 NA NA
CASAPSQGSPYEQYF TGTGCCAGCGCTCCCTCGCAGGGATCCCCCTACGAGCAGTACTTC TRBJ2-7 TRBV3-1/TRBV3-2 NA NA
CAWKRQGGNTIYF TGTGCCTGGAAGCGTCAGGGGGGAAACACCATATATTTT TRBJ1-3 TRBV30 NA NA